Given below is one T cell receptor (beta chain) in context. Extracted RNA was reverse transcribed, and the resulting cDNA served as sequencing template. Clones were read by immunoSEQ multiplex PCR, and TCRdb kept only the in-frame ones, dropping some. This table has about 200,000 clones, around three fifths appearing once. Regarding treatment: oral pan-JAK inhibitor, 5-10 mg twice daily. V lost 0 bases and J 6 bases, leaving 11 bases between the germline ends. Germline CDR1 and CDR2: GTSNPN and SVGIG (reference sequence). The CDR3 contains 13 residues. The data are from a study of CD8+ T cells in alopecia areata.

The sequenced sample was CD4+ T cells sorted from blood, obtained at week 24, from a patient treated with tofacitinib. The receptor was isolated from a human donor with alopecia areata. The chain is built from TRBV30 and TRBJ1-1; possibly TRBD1 for D (5 bases). This CDR3 is CAWSVNMGPEAFF. The CDR3 DNA follows: TGTGCCTGGAGTGTAAACATGGGACCTGAAGCTTTCTTT.